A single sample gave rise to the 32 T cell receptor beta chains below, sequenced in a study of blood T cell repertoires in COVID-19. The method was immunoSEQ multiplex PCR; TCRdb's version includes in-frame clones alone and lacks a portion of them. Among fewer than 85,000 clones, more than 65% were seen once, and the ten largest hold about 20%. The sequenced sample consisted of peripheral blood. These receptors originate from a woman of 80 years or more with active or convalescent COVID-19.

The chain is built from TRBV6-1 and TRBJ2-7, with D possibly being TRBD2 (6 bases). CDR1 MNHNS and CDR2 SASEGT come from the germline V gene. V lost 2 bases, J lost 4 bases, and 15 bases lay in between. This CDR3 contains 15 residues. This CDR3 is CASSERRGDLYEQYF. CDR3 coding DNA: TGTGCCAGCAGTGAAAGGAGGGGTGACCTATACGAGCAGTACTTC.

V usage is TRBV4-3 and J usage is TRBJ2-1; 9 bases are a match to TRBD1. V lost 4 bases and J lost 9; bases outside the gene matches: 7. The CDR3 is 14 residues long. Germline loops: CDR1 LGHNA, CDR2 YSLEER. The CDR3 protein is CASSPLQGAVEQFF. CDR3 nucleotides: TGCGCCAGCAGCCCACTACAGGGGGCAGTTGAGCAGTTCTTC.

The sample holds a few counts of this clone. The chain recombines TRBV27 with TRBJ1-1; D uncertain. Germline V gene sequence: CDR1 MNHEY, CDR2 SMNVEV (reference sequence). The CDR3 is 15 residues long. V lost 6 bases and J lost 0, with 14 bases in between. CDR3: CASRSIQAMNTEAFF. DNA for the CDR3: TGTGCCAGCAGATCCATCCAGGCCATGAACACTGAAGCTTTCTTT.

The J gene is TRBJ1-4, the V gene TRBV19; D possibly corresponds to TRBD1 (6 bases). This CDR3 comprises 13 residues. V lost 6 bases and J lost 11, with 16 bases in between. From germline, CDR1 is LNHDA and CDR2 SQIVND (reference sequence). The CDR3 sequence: CASRARTERKLFF. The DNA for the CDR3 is TGTGCCAGTAGAGCGAGGACAGAACGGAAACTGTTTTTT.

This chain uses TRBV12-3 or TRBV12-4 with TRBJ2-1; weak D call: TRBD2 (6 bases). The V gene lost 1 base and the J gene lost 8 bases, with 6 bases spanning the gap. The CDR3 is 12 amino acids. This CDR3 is CASSLGGDEQFF. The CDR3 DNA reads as TGTGCCAGCAGTTTAGGCGGGGATGAGCAGTTCTTC.

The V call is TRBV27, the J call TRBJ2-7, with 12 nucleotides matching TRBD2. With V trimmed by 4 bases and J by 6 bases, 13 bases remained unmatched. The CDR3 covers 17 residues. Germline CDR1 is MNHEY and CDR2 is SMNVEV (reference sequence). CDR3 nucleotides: TGTGCCAGCAGTTCGGGACTAGCGGGCCTAGCTCGGGGCGAGCAGTACTTC. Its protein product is CASSSGLAGLARGEQYF.

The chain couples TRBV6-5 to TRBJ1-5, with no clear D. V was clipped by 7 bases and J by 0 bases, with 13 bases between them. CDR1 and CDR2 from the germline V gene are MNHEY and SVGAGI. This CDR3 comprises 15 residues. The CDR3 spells CASNPTNYSNQPQHF. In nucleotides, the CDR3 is TGTGCCAGCAACCCGACAAATTATAGCAATCAGCCCCAGCATTTT.

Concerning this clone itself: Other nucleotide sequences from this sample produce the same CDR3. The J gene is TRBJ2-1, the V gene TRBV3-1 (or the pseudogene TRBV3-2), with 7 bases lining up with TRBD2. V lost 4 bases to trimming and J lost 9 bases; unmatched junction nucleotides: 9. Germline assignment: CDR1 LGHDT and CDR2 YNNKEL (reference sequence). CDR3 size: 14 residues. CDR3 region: CASSPGRVRGEQFF. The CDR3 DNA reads TGTGCCAGCAGCCCAGGGAGGGTGAGAGGTGAGCAGTTCTTC.

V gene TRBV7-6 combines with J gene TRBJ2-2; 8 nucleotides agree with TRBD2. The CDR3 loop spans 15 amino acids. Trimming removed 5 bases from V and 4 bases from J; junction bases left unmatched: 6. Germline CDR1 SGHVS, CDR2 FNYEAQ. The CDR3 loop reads CASSLPGGGTGELFF. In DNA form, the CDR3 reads TGTGCCAGCAGCCTCCCCGGGGGGGGCACCGGGGAGCTGTTTTTT. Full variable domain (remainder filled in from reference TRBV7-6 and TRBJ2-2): GAGVSQSPRYKVTKRGQDVALRCDPISGHVSLYWYRQALGQGPEFLTYFNYEAQQDKSGLPNDRFSAERPEGSISTLTIQRTEQRDSAMYRCASSLPGGGTGELFFGEGSRLTVL.

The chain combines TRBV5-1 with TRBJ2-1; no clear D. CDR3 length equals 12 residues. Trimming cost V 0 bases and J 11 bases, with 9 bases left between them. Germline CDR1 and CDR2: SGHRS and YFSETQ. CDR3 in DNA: TGCGCCAGCAGCTTGGACTCATTCCAGCAGTTCTTC. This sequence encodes CASSLDSFQQFF.

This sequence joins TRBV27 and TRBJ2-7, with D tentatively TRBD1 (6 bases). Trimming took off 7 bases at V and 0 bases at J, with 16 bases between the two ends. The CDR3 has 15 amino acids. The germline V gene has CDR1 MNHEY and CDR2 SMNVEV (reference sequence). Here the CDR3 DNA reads TGTGCCAGCAAGGGGGAAACAGGGTCCTCCTACGAGCAGTACTTC. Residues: CASKGETGSSYEQYF.

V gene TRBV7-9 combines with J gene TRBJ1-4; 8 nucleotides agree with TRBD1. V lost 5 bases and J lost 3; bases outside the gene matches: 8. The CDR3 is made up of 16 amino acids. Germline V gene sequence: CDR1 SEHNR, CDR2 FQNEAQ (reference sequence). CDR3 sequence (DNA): TGTGCCAGCAGCCCTCGACAGGGGAGTTCTAATGAAAAACTGTTTTTT. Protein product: CASSPRQGSSNEKLFF.

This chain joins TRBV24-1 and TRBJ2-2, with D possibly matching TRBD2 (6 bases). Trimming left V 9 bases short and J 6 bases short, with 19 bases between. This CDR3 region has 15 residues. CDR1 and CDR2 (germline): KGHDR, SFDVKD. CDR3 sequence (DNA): TGTGCCACCGGCTCGGGGGAAAAGGATGCCGGGGAGCTGTTTTTT. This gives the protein CATGSGEKDAGELFF.

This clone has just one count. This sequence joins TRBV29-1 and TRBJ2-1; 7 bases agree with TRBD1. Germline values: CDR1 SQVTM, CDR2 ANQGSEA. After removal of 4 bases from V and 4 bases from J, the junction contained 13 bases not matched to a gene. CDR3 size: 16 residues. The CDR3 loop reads CSVGSVRDRSYNEQFF. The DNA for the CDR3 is TGCAGCGTTGGCAGTGTGAGGGACAGATCTTACAATGAGCAGTTCTTC.

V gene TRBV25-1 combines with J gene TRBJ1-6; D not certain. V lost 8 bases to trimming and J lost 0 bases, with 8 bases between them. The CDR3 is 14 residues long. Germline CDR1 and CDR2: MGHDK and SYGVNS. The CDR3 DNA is TGTGCCAGCGTAGAGAGCTCCTATAATTCACCCCTCCACTTT. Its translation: CASVESSYNSPLHF.

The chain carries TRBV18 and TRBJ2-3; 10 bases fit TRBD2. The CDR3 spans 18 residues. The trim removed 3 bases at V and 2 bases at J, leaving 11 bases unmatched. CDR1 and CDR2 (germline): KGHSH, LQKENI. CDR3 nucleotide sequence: TGTGCCAGCTCACCGTGGGTAGCGGGGGGCGAGACCACAGATACGCAGTATTTT. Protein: CASSPWVAGGETTDTQYF.

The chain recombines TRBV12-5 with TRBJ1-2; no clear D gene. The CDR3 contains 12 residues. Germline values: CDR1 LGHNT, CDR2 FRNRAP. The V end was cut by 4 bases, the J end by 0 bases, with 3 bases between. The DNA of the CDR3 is TGTGCTAGTGGTTCTCCTAACTATGGCTACACCTTC. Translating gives CASGSPNYGYTF.

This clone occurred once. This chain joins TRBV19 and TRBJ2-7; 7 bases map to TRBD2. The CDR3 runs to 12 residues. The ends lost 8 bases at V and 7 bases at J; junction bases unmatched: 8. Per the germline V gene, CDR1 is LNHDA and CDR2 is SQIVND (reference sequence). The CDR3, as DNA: TGTGCCAGTCGGTATTCGGGGGGAGAGCAGTACTTC. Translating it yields CASRYSGGEQYF.

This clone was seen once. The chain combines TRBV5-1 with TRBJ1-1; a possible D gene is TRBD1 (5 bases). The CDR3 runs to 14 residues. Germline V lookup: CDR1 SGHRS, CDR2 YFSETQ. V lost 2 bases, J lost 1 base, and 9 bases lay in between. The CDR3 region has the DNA TGCGCCAGCAGCTTTAAGGGGCAGAACACTGAAGCTTTCTTT. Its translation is CASSFKGQNTEAFF.

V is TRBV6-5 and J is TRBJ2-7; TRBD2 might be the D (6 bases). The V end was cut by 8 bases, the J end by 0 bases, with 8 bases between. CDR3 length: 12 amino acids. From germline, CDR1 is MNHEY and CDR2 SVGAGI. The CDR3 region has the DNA TGTGCCAGCGCCGGGAGCTCCTACGAGCAGTACTTC. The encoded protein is CASAGSSYEQYF.

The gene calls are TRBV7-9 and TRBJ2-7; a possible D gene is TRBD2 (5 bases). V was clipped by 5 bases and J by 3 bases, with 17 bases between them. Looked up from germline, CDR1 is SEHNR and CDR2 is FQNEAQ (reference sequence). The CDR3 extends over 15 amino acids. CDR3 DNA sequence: TGTGCCAGCAGCCCAGATCGGGGTCTACTCTACGAGCAGTACTTC. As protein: CASSPDRGLLYEQYF.

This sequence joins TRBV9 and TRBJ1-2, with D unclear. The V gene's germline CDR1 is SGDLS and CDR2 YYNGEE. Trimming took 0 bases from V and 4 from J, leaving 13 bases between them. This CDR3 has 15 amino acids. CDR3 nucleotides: TGTGCCAGCAGCGTAGGTGGCAGTGGCCTCTATGGCTACACCTTC. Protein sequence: CASSVGGSGLYGYTF.

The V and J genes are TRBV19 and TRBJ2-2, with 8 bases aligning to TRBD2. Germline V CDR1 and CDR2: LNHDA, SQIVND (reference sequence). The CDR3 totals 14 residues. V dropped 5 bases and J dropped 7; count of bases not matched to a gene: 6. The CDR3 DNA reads TGTGCCAGTAGTTTCGGACTAGCCAACGGGGAGCTGTTTTTT. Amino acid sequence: CASSFGLANGELFF.

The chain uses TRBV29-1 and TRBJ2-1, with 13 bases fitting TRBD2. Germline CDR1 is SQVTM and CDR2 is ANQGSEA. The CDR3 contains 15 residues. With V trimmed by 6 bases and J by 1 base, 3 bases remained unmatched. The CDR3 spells CSVGLAGVSYNEQFF. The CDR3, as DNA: TGCAGCGTCGGACTAGCGGGGGTGTCCTACAATGAGCAGTTCTTC.

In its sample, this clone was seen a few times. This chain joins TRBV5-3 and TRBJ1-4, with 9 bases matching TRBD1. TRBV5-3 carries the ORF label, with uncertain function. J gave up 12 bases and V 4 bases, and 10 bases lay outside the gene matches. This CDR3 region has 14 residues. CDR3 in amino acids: CARSNGQGRRQLFF. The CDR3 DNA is TGTGCCAGAAGCAACGGACAGGGGAGGCGGCAACTGTTTTTT.

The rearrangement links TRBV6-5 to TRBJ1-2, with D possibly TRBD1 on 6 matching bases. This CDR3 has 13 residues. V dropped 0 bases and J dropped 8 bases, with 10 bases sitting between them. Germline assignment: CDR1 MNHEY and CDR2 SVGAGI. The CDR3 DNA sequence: TGTGCCAGCAGTTACTCTCCAGGGGTGGGCTACACCTTC. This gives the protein CASSYSPGVGYTF.

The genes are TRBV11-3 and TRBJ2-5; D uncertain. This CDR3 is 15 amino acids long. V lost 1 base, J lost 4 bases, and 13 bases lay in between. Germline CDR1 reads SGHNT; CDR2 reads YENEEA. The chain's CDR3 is CASSLGLEAAETQYF. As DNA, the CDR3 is TGTGCCAGCAGCTTAGGGCTTGAGGCAGCAGAGACCCAGTACTTC.

CDR3 protein: CASSFTGGLTEAFF. CDR3 in DNA: TGTGCCAGCAGCTTCACAGGGGGGCTCACTGAAGCTTTCTTT. This sequence joins TRBV11-2 and TRBJ1-1; 8 nucleotides align to TRBD1. Trimming took 3 bases from V and 4 from J; bases not matched to a gene: 4. Germline V lookup: CDR1 SGHAT, CDR2 FQNNGV. The CDR3 sequence is 14 residues long.

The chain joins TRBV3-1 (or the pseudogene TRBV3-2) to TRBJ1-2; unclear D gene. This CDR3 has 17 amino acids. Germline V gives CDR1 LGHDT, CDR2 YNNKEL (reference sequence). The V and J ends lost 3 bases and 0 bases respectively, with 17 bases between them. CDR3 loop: CASSHARKIQANYGYTF. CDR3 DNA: TGTGCCAGCAGCCATGCGCGGAAAATTCAAGCTAACTATGGCTACACCTTC.

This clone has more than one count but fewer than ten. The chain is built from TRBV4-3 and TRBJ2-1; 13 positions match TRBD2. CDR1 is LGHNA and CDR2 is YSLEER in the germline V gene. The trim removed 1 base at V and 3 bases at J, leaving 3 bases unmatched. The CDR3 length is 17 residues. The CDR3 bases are TGCGCCAGCAGCCAAGTACTAGCGGGGGGGATCTACAATGAGCAGTTCTTC. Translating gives CASSQVLAGGIYNEQFF.

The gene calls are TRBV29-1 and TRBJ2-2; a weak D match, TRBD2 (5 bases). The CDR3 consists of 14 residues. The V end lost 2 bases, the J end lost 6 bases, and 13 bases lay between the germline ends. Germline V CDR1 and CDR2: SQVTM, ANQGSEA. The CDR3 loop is CSVEPFRESGELFF. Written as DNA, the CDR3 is TGCAGCGTTGAACCGTTTAGGGAGTCCGGGGAGCTGTTTTTT.

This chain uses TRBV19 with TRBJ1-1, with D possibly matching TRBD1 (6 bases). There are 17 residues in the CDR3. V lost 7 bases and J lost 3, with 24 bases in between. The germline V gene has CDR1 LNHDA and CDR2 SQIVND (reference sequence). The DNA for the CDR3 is TGTGCCAGTACCGGAGGACCAGGTGGGGGCTGGGACACTGAAGCTTTCTTT. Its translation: CASTGGPGGGWDTEAFF.